A single sample is the source of the 3 T cell receptor beta chains below, sequenced in a study of T cells in Graves' hyperthyroidism and ophthalmopathy. TCR beta CDR3 sequences were amplified from RNA transcripts. The study used the HTBI primer set for a first-round RT-PCR of the TCR CDR3. TCRdb independently ran MiXCR on the multiplex PCR reads; one entry per CDR3 protein. The table includes 300,000 to 400,000 distinct CDR3 sequences, about 14% detected once. The specimen was blood. These receptors came from a woman between 25 and 40 years old with Graves' ophthalmopathy.

This clonotype was recorded at least ten times. The CDR3 coding sequence is TGTGCCAGCAGCCAACTTCGCTCGCGGGGGAAAAGGGGGAATGAGCAGTTCTTC. This gives the protein CASSQLRSRGKRGNEQFF. The chain joins TRBV11-2 to TRBJ2-1, with D perhaps matching TRBD2 (7 bases). The CDR3 covers 18 residues. V was trimmed by 5 bases and J by 7 bases, leaving 27 bases between them. The germline V gene has CDR1 SGHAT and CDR2 FQNNGV. The variable domain in full, with the rest retrieved from reference TRBV11-2 and TRBJ2-1, is EAGVAQSPRYKIIEKRQSVAFWCNPISGHATLYWYQQILGQGPKLLIQFQNNGVVDDSQLPKDRFSAERLKGVDSTLKIQPAKLEDSAVYLCASSQLRSRGKRGNEQFFGPGTRLTVL.

The rearrangement links TRBV20-1 to TRBJ2-5; 7 bases align to TRBD2. The CDR3 runs 17 residues. The germline gives CDR1 DFQATT, CDR2 SNEGSKA (reference sequence). V trimming: 0 bases; J trimming: 1 base; junction bases outside the gene matches: 11. CDR3 protein: CSARDLESGASQETQYF. The CDR3, as DNA: TGCAGTGCTAGAGATCTTGAAAGCGGGGCATCCCAAGAGACCCAGTACTTC.

A word on this clonotype: Given a much more abundant clone one base away, this may be a read error. The chain couples TRBV12-5 to TRBJ2-2; 7 nucleotides line up with TRBD1. After removal of 4 bases from V and 9 bases from J, the junction contained 14 bases not matched to a gene. This CDR3 spans 16 amino acids. The germline V gene has CDR1 LGHNT and CDR2 FRNRAP. The CDR3 is CASGWWLQGFPRELFF. CDR3 bases: TGTGCTAGTGGTTGGTGGCTACAGGGGTTCCCCAGGGAGCTGTTTTTT.